The present entry profiles one T cell receptor (beta chain) with its context. With 6 bases clipped from V and 4 bases from J, the junction kept 8 bases outside the gene matches. Germline V gene data show CDR1 as SNHLY and CDR2 as FYNNEI. This CDR3 spans 14 amino acids. This entry belongs to a study of T cell changes during pregnancy in multiple sclerosis. Assay: immunoSEQ multiplex PCR; the TCRdb copy retains only in-frame clones and omits some. The sample includes fewer than 40,000 clones, around 91% of them seen just once. The input for sequencing was CD4+ T cells from peripheral blood mononuclear cells, taken in the second trimester of pregnancy. J is TRBJ1-2 and V is TRBV2; TRBD1 agrees at 7 bases. The source of this sequence is a female donor in good health, enrolled as a control in a pregnancy study. The CDR3 nucleotides are TGTGCCAGCAGCCGGGACAGCGGTTCCTATGGCTACACCTTC. It translates to CASSRDSGSYGYTF. Full variable domain (rest looked up from reference TRBV2 and TRBJ1-2): EPEVTQTPSHQVTQMGQEVILRCVPISNHLYFYWYRQILGQKVEFLVSFYNNEISEKSEIFDDQFSVERPDGSNFTLKIRSTKLEDSAMYFCASSRDSGSYGYTFGSGTRLTVV.